A single sample gave rise to the 21 T cell receptor beta chains below, sequenced in a study of PD-1 blockade in mismatch repair-deficient tumors. The method was immunoSEQ multiplex PCR; TCRdb's version includes in-frame clones alone and lacks a portion of them. The table lists approximately 120,000 clones, 70% to 90% of them singletons. The sequencing here drew on peripheral blood, taken 44 weeks after starting pembrolizumab. The receptors originated from an adult with mismatch repair-deficient cancer.

CDR3: CAISRGVGTGELFF. Here the CDR3 DNA reads TGTGCCATCAGTCGGGGGGTAGGGACCGGGGAGCTGTTTTTT. The chain combines TRBV10-3 with TRBJ2-2; 7 bases are shared with TRBD2. CDR3 length: 14 amino acids. Germline CDR1 and CDR2: ENHRY and SYGVKD. V lost 5 bases, J lost 5 bases, and 5 bases stayed unmatched.

V gene TRBV7-9 combines with J gene TRBJ2-5; 11 bases line up with TRBD2. Per germline, CDR1 SEHNR and CDR2 FQNEAQ (reference sequence). The CDR3 has 15 amino acids. V was pared by 5 bases and J by 1 base, with 3 bases of the junction left unmatched. The CDR3 region has the DNA TGTGCCAGCAGCCCCGGGACTAGCGGCCAAGAGACCCAGTACTTC. It translates to CASSPGTSGQETQYF.

The V gene is TRBV19, the J gene TRBJ1-5, with D unclear. This CDR3 region has 14 residues. Germline V lookup: CDR1 LNHDA, CDR2 SQIVND (reference sequence). The V gene lost 3 bases and the J gene lost 5 bases, with 11 bases spanning the gap. Written as DNA, the CDR3 is TGTGCCAGTAGTATTCGGGGAAGGGATCAGCCCCAGCATTTT. Its translation is CASSIRGRDQPQHF.

This clone was seen once. V gene TRBV2 combines with J gene TRBJ2-5; 14 bases are shared with TRBD2. V trimming: 5 bases; J trimming: 5 bases; junction bases outside the gene matches: 13. The CDR3 is 18 residues long. Germline values: CDR1 SNHLY, CDR2 FYNNEI. CDR3 nucleotide sequence: TGTGCCAGCAGTACCCTACGCGGACTAGCGGGAGGTCCTGAGACCCAGTACTTC. This sequence encodes CASSTLRGLAGGPETQYF.

The rearrangement uses TRBV5-4 and TRBJ2-7, with 7 bases that match TRBD1. CDR3 size: 15 residues. Germline V gene sequence: CDR1 SGHNT, CDR2 YYREEE (reference sequence). V lost 0 bases to trimming and J lost 2 bases; unmatched junction nucleotides: 5. The CDR3 reads CASSLVGQPAYEQYF. DNA for the CDR3: TGTGCCAGCAGCTTGGTGGGACAGCCAGCCTACGAGCAGTACTTC.

The J gene is TRBJ2-1, the V gene TRBV29-1, with 8 nucleotides matching TRBD1. Looked up from germline, CDR1 is SQVTM and CDR2 is ANQGSEA. With 0 bases clipped from V and 8 bases from J, the junction kept 6 bases outside the gene matches. The CDR3 is 14 amino acids. The CDR3 reads CSVEDGTGGDEQFF. Written as DNA, the CDR3 is TGCAGCGTTGAAGACGGCACAGGGGGAGATGAGCAGTTCTTC.

This sequence joins TRBV28 and TRBJ2-7, with D tentatively TRBD1 or TRBD2 (6 bases each). V lost 7 bases and J lost 0, with 16 bases in between. The CDR3 length is 15 residues. Per the germline V gene, CDR1 is MDHEN and CDR2 is SYDVKM. The CDR3 loop is CASKGGSTSSYEQYF. In nucleotides, the CDR3 is TGTGCCAGCAAGGGGGGCTCGACAAGCTCCTACGAGCAGTACTTC.

This chain links TRBV7-3 with TRBJ2-3, with D maybe TRBD2 (7 bases). Germline loops: CDR1 SGHTA, CDR2 FQGTGA. Trimming took 6 bases from V and 4 from J, leaving 17 bases between them. The CDR3 length is 15 residues. CDR3: CASRQSGGGSDTQYF. Here the CDR3 DNA reads TGTGCCAGCAGACAAAGTGGGGGGGGCTCAGATACGCAGTATTTT.

This clone was seen a few times. The rearrangement uses TRBV15 and TRBJ2-7; possible D gene TRBD1, 5 bases. Germline values: CDR1 LNHNV, CDR2 YYDKDF (reference sequence). The CDR3 consists of 14 residues. Trimming stripped 1 base from V and 5 bases from J, with 12 bases between. Here the CDR3 reads CATSRARVIHEQYF. Written as DNA, the CDR3 is TGTGCCACCAGCAGAGCCAGGGTGATTCACGAGCAGTACTTC.

The chain couples TRBV30 to TRBJ2-3, with D possibly being TRBD2 (5 bases). Germline values: CDR1 GTSNPN, CDR2 SVGIG (reference sequence). Trimming took 4 bases from V and 1 from J, leaving 15 bases between them. CDR3 size: 15 residues. The CDR3 loop reads CAWITGRAGTDTQYF. The CDR3 DNA reads as TGTGCCTGGATAACGGGAAGGGCGGGCACAGATACGCAGTATTTT.

V is TRBV7-9 and J is TRBJ2-7, with D maybe TRBD2 (6 bases). The germline V and J ends were trimmed by 2 bases and 3 bases, with 11 bases remaining between them. This CDR3 is 14 amino acids long. CDR1 SEHNR and CDR2 FQNEAQ come from the germline V gene (reference sequence). The CDR3 is CASSLTASVYEQYF. CDR3 in DNA: TGTGCCAGCAGCTTAACTGCTAGCGTCTACGAGCAGTACTTC.

V usage is TRBV6-5 and J usage is TRBJ2-7; TRBD2 agrees at 7 bases. Trimming at V came to 7 bases and at J to 3 bases, leaving 12 bases not matched to a gene. The CDR3 covers 15 residues. Germline CDR1 MNHEY, CDR2 SVGAGI. CDR3 nucleotides: TGTGCCAGCAACGTCGGGGAGGGGAGAGGCTACGAGCAGTACTTC. Protein product: CASNVGEGRGYEQYF.

The chain employs TRBV19 and TRBJ2-1, with D unresolved. CDR3 length equals 15 residues. Germline V gene sequence: CDR1 LNHDA, CDR2 SQIVND (reference sequence). V was pared by 8 bases and J by 0 bases, with 14 bases between. The CDR3 DNA follows: TGTGCCAGTGGCCTCCAGAGTAGCTCCTACAATGAGCAGTTCTTC. This codes for CASGLQSSSYNEQFF.

The chain couples TRBV7-9 to TRBJ2-2; no clear D gene. CDR3 length: 12 amino acids. Germline assignment: CDR1 SEHNR and CDR2 FQNEAQ (reference sequence). V lost 2 bases, J lost 2 bases, and 0 bases lay in between. CDR3 protein: CASSLNTGELFF. The DNA of the CDR3 is TGTGCCAGCAGCTTAAACACCGGGGAGCTGTTTTTT. Looking up the rest from reference TRBV7-9 and TRBJ2-2 gives the full variable domain: DTGVSQNPRHKITKRGQNVTFRCDPISEHNRLYWYRQTLGQGPEFLTYFQNEAQLEKSRLLSDRFSAERPKGSFSTLEIQRTEQGDSAMYLCASSLNTGELFFGEGSRLTVL.

This clone was detected once. The chain has TRBV27 and TRBJ1-5, with TRBD1 matching over 10 bases. CDR1 is MNHEY and CDR2 is SMNVEV in the germline V gene (reference sequence). This CDR3 region has 17 residues. J was trimmed by 6 bases and V by 6 bases; bases with no gene match: 14. The CDR3 region has the DNA TGTGCCAGCAGCCCTGAATTCGGACAGGGGGATTCTCAGCCCCAGCATTTT. Translating gives CASSPEFGQGDSQPQHF.

The chain links TRBV28 to TRBJ2-7; 8 bases agree with TRBD2. The CDR3 extends over 15 amino acids. V was pared by 2 bases and J by 2 bases, with 5 bases of the junction left unmatched. CDR1 is MDHEN and CDR2 is SYDVKM in the germline V gene. The CDR3 loop is CASSLRREDPYEQYF. In nucleotides, the CDR3 is TGTGCCAGCAGTTTACGGCGGGAGGATCCCTACGAGCAGTACTTC.

The rearrangement uses TRBV5-1 and TRBJ2-3, with 7 bases aligning to TRBD1. The CDR3 has 13 residues. The germline CDR1 and CDR2 sequences are SGHRS and YFSETQ. Trimming removed 4 bases from V and 6 bases from J; junction bases left unmatched: 5. The CDR3 here is CASSNDRADTQYF. DNA for the CDR3: TGCGCCAGCAGCAACGACAGGGCCGATACGCAGTATTTT. The entire variable domain, with the rest obtained from reference TRBV5-1 and TRBJ2-3, is as follows: KAGVTQTPRYLIKTRGQQVTLSCSPISGHRSVSWYQQTPGQGLQFLFEYFSETQRNKGNFPGRFSGRQFSNSRSEMNVSTLELGDSALYLCASSNDRADTQYFGPGTRLTVL.

This chain joins TRBV11-2 and TRBJ1-4; TRBD1 might be the D (6 bases). The CDR3 spans 14 residues. Trimming stripped 4 bases from V and 10 bases from J, with 16 bases between. Germline loops: CDR1 SGHAT, CDR2 FQNNGV. The CDR3 DNA reads as TGTGCCAGCAGCTCCACAGGGTCTGGAGGAAAACTGTTTTTT. Protein: CASSSTGSGGKLFF.

The rearrangement links TRBV7-9 to TRBJ2-1; TRBD1 agrees at 7 bases. V lost 5 bases to trimming and J lost 3 bases; unmatched junction nucleotides: 7. The germline V gene has CDR1 SEHNR and CDR2 FQNEAQ (reference sequence). CDR3 length equals 15 residues. CDR3 nucleotide sequence: TGTGCCAGCAGCGTCGACAGGGCGCGCTACAATGAGCAGTTCTTC. Protein sequence: CASSVDRARYNEQFF.

V and J are TRBV2 and TRBJ2-7, with 10 bases fitting TRBD2. The length of the CDR3 is 15 residues. In germline, CDR1 is SNHLY, CDR2 FYNNEI. With 2 bases clipped from V and 4 bases from J, the junction kept 5 bases outside the gene matches. The CDR3 bases are TGTGCCAGCAGTGAACAGGGACTAGCGAGTTACGAGCAGTACTTC. This encodes CASSEQGLASYEQYF.

The chain is built from TRBV18 and TRBJ2-3; D is undetermined. This CDR3 region has 12 residues. V was shortened by 2 bases and J by 6 bases, with 6 bases between the two germline ends. Germline V gives CDR1 KGHSH, CDR2 LQKENI. CDR3 bases: TGTGCCAGCTCACCAGGGTGGGATACGCAGTATTTT. Protein: CASSPGWDTQYF.